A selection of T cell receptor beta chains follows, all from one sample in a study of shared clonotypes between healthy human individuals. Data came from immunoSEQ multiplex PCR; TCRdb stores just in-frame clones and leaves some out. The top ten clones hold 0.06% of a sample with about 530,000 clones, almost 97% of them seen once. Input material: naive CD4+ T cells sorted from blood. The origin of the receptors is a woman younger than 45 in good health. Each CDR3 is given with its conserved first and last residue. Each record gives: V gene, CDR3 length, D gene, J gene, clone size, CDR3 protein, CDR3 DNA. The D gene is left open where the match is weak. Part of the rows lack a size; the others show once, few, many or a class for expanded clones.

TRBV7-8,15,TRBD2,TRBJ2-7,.,CASSRTSESSYEQYF,TGTGCCAGCAGCCGCACTAGCGAGAGCTCCTACGAGCAGTACTTC
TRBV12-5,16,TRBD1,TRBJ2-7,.,CASGLARARGLDEQYF,TGTGCTAGTGGTTTGGCCCGCGCCAGGGGGCTCGACGAGCAGTACTTC
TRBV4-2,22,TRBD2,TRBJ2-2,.,CASSQEILAGGRWARSAGELFF,TGTGCCAGCAGCCAGGAAATACTAGCGGGAGGGCGGTGGGCACGTAGCGCCGGGGAGCTGTTTTTT
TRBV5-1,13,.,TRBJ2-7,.,CASSFDRAYEQYF,TGCGCCAGCAGCTTTGACCGGGCCTACGAGCAGTACTTC
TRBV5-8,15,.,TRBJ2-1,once,CASSLAGLSYNEQFF,TGTGCCAGCAGCTTAGCGGGTCTTTCCTACAATGAGCAGTTCTTC
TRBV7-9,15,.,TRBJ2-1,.,CASSLTPLSYNEQFF,TGTGCCAGCAGTTTGACTCCATTGTCCTACAATGAGCAGTTCTTC
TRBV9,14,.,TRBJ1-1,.,CASSANQWSTEAFF,TGTGCCAGCAGCGCCAACCAATGGTCCACTGAAGCTTTCTTT
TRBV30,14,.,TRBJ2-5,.,CAWTDSGAQETQYF,TGTGCCTGGACTGACTCAGGGGCCCAAGAGACCCAGTACTTC
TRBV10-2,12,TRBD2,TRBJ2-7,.,CASSSGTSGTDF,TGCGCCAGCAGCTCCGGGACTAGCGGGACCGACTTC
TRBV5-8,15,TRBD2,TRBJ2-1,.,CASSLTGTSFREQFF,TGTGCCAGCAGCTTAACCGGGACTAGTTTTAGGGAGCAGTTCTTC
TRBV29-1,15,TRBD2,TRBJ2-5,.,CSVAFLAGGGETQYF,TGCAGCGTTGCGTTCCTAGCGGGAGGCGGGGAGACCCAGTACTTC
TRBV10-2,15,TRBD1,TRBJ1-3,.,CASSPPRGGGNTIYF,TGCGCCAGCAGTCCACCCAGGGGGGGTGGAAACACCATATATTTT
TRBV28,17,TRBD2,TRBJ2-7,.,CASSSPSDLAGVREQYF,TGTGCCAGCAGCTCACCATCAGATCTAGCGGGAGTAAGGGAGCAGTACTTC
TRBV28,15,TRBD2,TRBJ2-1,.,CASRLWGAGGNEQFF,TGTGCCAGCAGGTTATGGGGTGCGGGAGGGAATGAGCAGTTCTTC
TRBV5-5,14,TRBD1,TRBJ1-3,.,CASSSQGKRNTIYF,TGTGCCAGCAGCTCACAGGGGAAGAGAAACACCATATATTTT
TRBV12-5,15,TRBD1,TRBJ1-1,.,CASGQGTGADTEAFF,TGTGCTAGTGGTCAGGGGACAGGGGCCGACACTGAAGCTTTCTTT
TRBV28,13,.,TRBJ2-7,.,CASSLIVSYEQYF,TGTGCCAGCAGCCTGATTGTCTCCTACGAGCAGTACTTC
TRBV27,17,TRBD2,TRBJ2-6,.,CASRYSGGVSGANVLTF,TGTGCCAGCCGTTATTCGGGGGGGGTATCTGGGGCCAACGTCCTGACTTTC
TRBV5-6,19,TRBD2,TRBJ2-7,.,CASSSLRGLAGLTTYEQYF,TGTGCCAGCAGCTCTCTTCGGGGGCTAGCGGGACTTACGACCTACGAGCAGTACTTC
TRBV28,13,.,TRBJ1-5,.,CASRRASSQPQHF,TGTGCCAGCAGAAGAGCCTCGTCTCAGCCCCAGCATTTT
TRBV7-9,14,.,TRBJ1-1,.,CASSFAWGDTEAFF,TGTGCCAGCAGCTTCGCATGGGGGGACACTGAAGCTTTCTTT
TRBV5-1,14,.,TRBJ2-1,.,CASSLALGRDEQFF,TGCGCCAGCAGCTTGGCCCTGGGTAGGGATGAGCAGTTCTTC
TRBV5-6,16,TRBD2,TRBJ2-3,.,CASSPGLAAYTDTQYF,TGTGCCAGCAGCCCAGGACTAGCGGCTTACACAGATACGCAGTATTTT
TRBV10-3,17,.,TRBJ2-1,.,CAISESFSSADYNEQFF,TGTGCCATCAGTGAGTCGTTTAGTAGCGCCGACTACAATGAGCAGTTCTTC
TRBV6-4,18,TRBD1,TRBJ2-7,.,CASSDKKFRDRISYEQYF,TGTGCCAGCAGTGACAAAAAATTCCGGGACAGGATCTCCTACGAGCAGTACTTC
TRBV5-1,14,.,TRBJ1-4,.,CASSSGFEGEKLFF,TGCGCCAGCAGCTCAGGGTTTGAGGGTGAAAAACTGTTTTTT
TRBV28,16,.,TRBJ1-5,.,CASSSQQQYSNQPQHF,TGTGCCAGCAGTTCCCAGCAGCAATATAGCAATCAGCCCCAGCATTTT
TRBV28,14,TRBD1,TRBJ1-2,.,CASSSGQENYGYTF,TGTGCCAGCAGTTCCGGACAGGAGAACTATGGCTACACCTTC
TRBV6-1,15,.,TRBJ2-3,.,CASSEAGFRTDTQYF,TGTGCCAGCAGTGAGGCGGGATTTCGCACAGATACGCAGTATTTT
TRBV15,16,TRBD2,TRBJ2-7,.,CATSRGGLAGSYEQYF,TGTGCCACCAGCAGAGGTGGACTAGCGGGATCCTACGAGCAGTACTTC
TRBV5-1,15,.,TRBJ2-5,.,CASSYREPTTETQYF,TGCGCCAGCAGCTACCGGGAGCCCACCACTGAGACCCAGTACTTC
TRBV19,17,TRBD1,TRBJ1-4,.,CASRRDRGMATNEKLFF,TGTGCCAGTAGACGGGACAGGGGCATGGCAACTAATGAAAAACTGTTTTTT
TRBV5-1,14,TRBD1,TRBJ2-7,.,CASSATGQGNEQYF,TGCGCCAGCAGCGCAACTGGACAGGGAAACGAGCAGTACTTC
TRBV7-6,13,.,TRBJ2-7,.,CASSPDYSYEQYF,TGTGCCAGCAGCCCCGATTACTCCTACGAGCAGTACTTC
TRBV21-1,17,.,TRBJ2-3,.,CASSKAIAEGITDTQYF,TGTGCCAGCAGCAAAGCTATAGCGGAGGGAATCACAGATACGCAGTATTTT
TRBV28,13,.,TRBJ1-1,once,CASSWGNEAEAFF,TGTGCCAGCAGTTGGGGGAATGAGGCAGAAGCTTTCTTT
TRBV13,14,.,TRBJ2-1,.,CASSFFGGSNEQFF,TGTGCCAGCAGCTTTTTTGGGGGATCGAATGAGCAGTTCTTC
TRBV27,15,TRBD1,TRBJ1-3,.,CASSPTGLFGNTIYF,TGTGCCAGCAGCCCGACAGGGTTGTTCGGAAACACCATATATTTT
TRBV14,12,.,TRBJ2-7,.,CASSQGGYEQYF,TGTGCCAGCAGCCAAGGAGGTTACGAGCAGTACTTC
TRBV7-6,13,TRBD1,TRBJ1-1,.,CASSRDRVKRAFF,TGTGCCAGCAGCCGGGACAGGGTAAAAAGAGCTTTCTTT
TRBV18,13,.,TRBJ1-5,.,CASSQTFRQPQHF,TGTGCCAGCTCTCAGACATTTCGGCAGCCCCAGCATTTT
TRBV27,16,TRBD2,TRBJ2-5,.,CASRVWGRAGEETQYF,TGTGCCAGCCGAGTTTGGGGCAGGGCGGGGGAAGAGACCCAGTACTTC
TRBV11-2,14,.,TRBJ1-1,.,CASSPNLLVTEAFF,TGTGCCAGCAGCCCAAACCTACTAGTCACTGAAGCTTTCTTT
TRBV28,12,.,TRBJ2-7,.,CASSLLPYEQYF,TGTGCCAGCAGTTTATTGCCCTACGAGCAGTACTTC
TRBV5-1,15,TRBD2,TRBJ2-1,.,CASGTSGTSYNEQFF,TGCGCCAGCGGGACTAGCGGGACCTCCTACAATGAGCAGTTCTTC
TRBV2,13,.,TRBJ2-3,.,CASSGEGGDTQYF,TGTGCCAGCAGTGGAGAAGGAGGAGATACGCAGTATTTT
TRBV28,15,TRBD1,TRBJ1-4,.,CASSLWGTGVEKLFF,TGTGCCAGCAGTTTATGGGGGACAGGGGTTGAAAAACTGTTTTTT
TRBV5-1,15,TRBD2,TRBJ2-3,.,CASSSVAGGGDTQYF,TGCGCCAGCAGCTCAGTAGCGGGGGGCGGGGATACGCAGTATTTT
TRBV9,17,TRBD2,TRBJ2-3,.,CASSVGQTSGATDTQYF,TGTGCCAGCAGCGTAGGCCAGACTAGCGGCGCCACAGATACGCAGTATTTT
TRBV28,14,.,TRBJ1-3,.,CASSLHHSGNTIYF,TGTGCCAGCAGTCTTCACCATTCTGGAAACACCATATATTTT
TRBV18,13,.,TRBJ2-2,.,CASSPTDTGELFF,TGTGCCAGCTCACCAACAGACACCGGGGAGCTGTTTTTT
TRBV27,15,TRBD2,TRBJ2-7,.,CASTPAGGPIYEQYF,TGTGCCAGCACCCCAGCGGGAGGGCCTATCTACGAGCAGTACTTC
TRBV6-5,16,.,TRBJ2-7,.,CASSYDLSSSYYEQYF,TGTGCCAGCAGTTACGACCTCTCGAGTTCGTACTACGAGCAGTACTTC
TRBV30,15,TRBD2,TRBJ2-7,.,CAWSRTRGLVYEQYF,TGTGCCTGGAGTAGGACTAGAGGATTAGTCTACGAGCAGTACTTC
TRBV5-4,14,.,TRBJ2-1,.,CASSLGGLGSEQFF,TGTGCCAGCAGCTTGGGCGGTTTGGGGTCAGAGCAGTTCTTC
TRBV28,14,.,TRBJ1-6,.,CASNVIGMNSPLHF,TGTGCCAGCAACGTCATAGGGATGAATTCACCCCTCCACTTT
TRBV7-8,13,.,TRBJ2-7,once,CASRARAGYEQYF,TGTGCCAGCAGGGCCCGAGCGGGCTACGAGCAGTACTTC
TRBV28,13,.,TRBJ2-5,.,CASSFPNIETQYF,TGTGCCAGCAGTTTCCCAAATATAGAGACCCAGTACTTC
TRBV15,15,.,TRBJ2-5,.,CATSREGGHRETQYF,TGTGCCACCAGCAGAGAAGGAGGTCATAGGGAGACCCAGTACTTC
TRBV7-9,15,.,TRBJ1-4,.,CASSLDGGANEKLFF,TGTGCCAGCAGCTTAGACGGGGGTGCCAATGAAAAACTGTTTTTT